The 4 T cell receptor beta chains reported below all come from one sample, sequenced in a study of CD8+CD57+ T cells in acquired aplastic anemia. Genomic DNA templated the TCR beta VDJ and CDR3 profiling. TCRdb fed the reads into MiXCR, producing one record per CDR3 protein. The sample holds tens of thousands of distinct CDR3 sequences, roughly 54% seen once. The sequenced material came from sorted CD4+, CD8+, or CD8+CD57+ T cells (not recorded which) from PBMCs. The receptor set was obtained from a human donor in good health, serving as a control.

The chain recombines TRBV19 with TRBJ2-3; the match to TRBD2 covers 12 bases. Germline V gene sequence: CDR1 LNHDA, CDR2 SQIVND (reference sequence). The CDR3 contains 14 residues. J lost 8 bases, V lost 7 bases, and 7 bases had no gene match. For the CDR3, the DNA is TGTGCCAGTAAGGGGACTAGCGGGTTCGGTACGCAGTATTTT. Protein: CASKGTSGFGTQYF.

The chain links TRBV5-1 to TRBJ2-7; 8 bases are shared with TRBD1. J lost 4 bases, V lost 4 bases, and 19 bases had no gene match. The CDR3 is 18 amino acids. Germline CDR1 and CDR2: SGHRS and YFSETQ. CDR3 protein: CASSVDRGGGESEYEQYF. The CDR3, as DNA: TGCGCCAGCAGCGTCGACAGGGGCGGTGGGGAGAGCGAGTACGAGCAGTACTTC.

This clonotype came up many times. V usage is TRBV11-3 and J usage is TRBJ1-6, with 9 bases lining up with TRBD1. J was trimmed by 7 bases and V by 8 bases; bases with no gene match: 6. CDR1 SGHNT and CDR2 YENEEA come from the germline V gene. The CDR3 sequence is 14 residues long. CDR3 region: CASSRDRVNSPLHF. For the CDR3, the DNA is TGTGCCAGCTCAAGGGACAGGGTAAATTCACCCCTCCACTTT.

In its sample, this clonotype was seen many times. The rearrangement links TRBV10-2 to TRBJ1-1, with D hard to call. Germline-derived CDR1 and CDR2 are WSHSY and SAAADI. The CDR3 loop spans 12 amino acids. V dropped 6 bases and J dropped 3 bases, with 8 bases sitting between them. This CDR3 reads CASSLPDTEAFF. The DNA of the CDR3 is TGCGCCAGCAGCCTCCCCGACACTGAAGCTTTCTTT.